This T cell receptor beta chain is from a study of cytomegalovirus exposure and HLA in healthy donors. Study context: Approximately 190 million T cells yielded 100 million or so unique TCR beta sequences in earlier analysis.

PCR involved 60 Vbeta and 13 Jbeta primers. The assay was immunoSEQ multiplex PCR, and TCRdb's table has in-frame clones only and misses some. In the table there are 120,000 or so clones, 17% of which are singletons. All the people who gave samples were healthy bone marrow donors. V dropped 3 bases and J dropped 2 bases, with 15 bases sitting between them. Germline V gives CDR1 SNHLY, CDR2 FYNNEI. CDR3 length: 16 amino acids. This chain links TRBV2 with TRBJ2-3, with a tentative D call TRBD2 (6 bases). The TCR was taken from a female donor in good health and CMV-seropositive. Specimen: PBMCs. The CDR3 spells CASSDRRATTTDTQYF. The CDR3 region has the DNA TGTGCCAGCAGTGATAGGAGGGCCACCACCACAGATACGCAGTATTTT.